The 26 T cell receptor beta chains below were found in one sample sequenced in a study of cytomegalovirus exposure and HLA in healthy donors. 60 Vbeta and 13 Jbeta primers were used in PCR. TCRdb keeps only in-frame clones here, not all; method: immunoSEQ multiplex PCR. Of 100,000 to 150,000 clones in the sample, about 81% were seen once. Sequenced sample: PBMCs. The source of these receptors is a woman between 40 and 50 years old in good health and CMV-seropositive.

The chain couples TRBV4-3 to TRBJ2-5; 8 nucleotides line up with TRBD1. TRBJ2-7 matches the DNA end more closely, so the J call is doubtful. The CDR3 has 18 amino acids. Germline-derived CDR1 and CDR2 are LGHNA and YSLEER. The CDR3 sequence: CASSVRDTGGGAVYEQYF. CDR3 sequence (DNA): TGCGCCAGCAGCGTCCGGGACACAGGGGGTGGGGCCGTCTACGAGCAGTACTTC.

CDR3 in amino acids: CASSSGGRNQPQHF. CDR3 nucleotides: TGTGCCAGCAGTTCAGGGGGCCGGAATCAGCCCCAGCATTTT. This chain connects TRBV6-1 to TRBJ1-5, with 8 positions matching TRBD1. Germline values: CDR1 MNHNS, CDR2 SASEGT. The CDR3 extends over 14 amino acids. Trimming removed 5 bases from V and 4 bases from J; junction bases left unmatched: 4.

The rearrangement joins TRBV18 to TRBJ1-5; possible D gene TRBD1, 5 bases. V was clipped by 6 bases and J by 3 bases, with 12 bases between them. The germline CDR1 and CDR2 sequences are KGHSH and LQKENI. The CDR3 extends over 14 amino acids. The CDR3 DNA is TGTGCCAGCTCGGGGGGAAGTCTCAATCAGCCCCAGCATTTT. It translates to CASSGGSLNQPQHF.

J is TRBJ1-2 and V is TRBV11-1; 10 bases map to TRBD1. CDR3 length equals 13 residues. J gave up 8 bases and V 5 bases, and 5 bases lay outside the gene matches. Germline V gene sequence: CDR1 SGHAT, CDR2 FQDESV (reference sequence). For the CDR3, the DNA is TGTGCCAGCAGCGCTGGACAGGGGGGAGGCTACACCTTC. Protein sequence: CASSAGQGGGYTF. The full variable domain, its missing parts supplied by reference TRBV11-1 and TRBJ1-2, is EAEVAQSPRYKITEKSQAVAFWCDPISGHATLYWYRQILGQGPELLVQFQDESVVDDSQLPKDRFSAERLKGVDSTLKIQPAELGDSAMYLCASSAGQGGGYTFGSGTRLTVV.

The J gene is TRBJ1-2, the V gene TRBV7-9, with TRBD1 matching 11 bases. The V gene's germline CDR1 is SEHNR and CDR2 FQNEAQ (reference sequence). V shed 8 bases, J shed 3 bases, and the junction held 11 bases outside the gene matches. The CDR3 contains 16 residues. The DNA for the CDR3 is TGTGCCAGCGACGGCCGGGACAGGGGGTCTTACTATGGCTACACCTTC. Amino acid sequence: CASDGRDRGSYYGYTF.

The chain combines TRBV6-5 with TRBJ2-5; TRBD1 agrees at 7 bases. With 7 bases clipped from V and 4 bases from J, the junction kept 6 bases outside the gene matches. This CDR3 has 13 amino acids. Germline V gene data show CDR1 as MNHEY and CDR2 as SVGAGI. The CDR3 region has the DNA TGTGCCAGCACCCGGACAGGAGCAGAGACCCAGTACTTC. This translates into CASTRTGAETQYF.

The chain joins TRBV18 to TRBJ2-1; 8 positions agree with TRBD1. V shed 3 bases and J 7 bases; nucleotides not matched to a gene: 8. This CDR3 is 15 amino acids long. Germline values: CDR1 KGHSH, CDR2 LQKENI. The CDR3 sequence: CASSPLVDRANEQFF. The DNA for the CDR3 is TGTGCCAGCTCACCGCTAGTGGACAGGGCAAATGAGCAGTTCTTC.

The V call is TRBV27, the J call TRBJ2-3; 14 bases agree with TRBD2. The length of the CDR3 is 15 residues. The J segment lost 3 bases and the V segment lost 7 bases, leaving 3 bases of the junction unmatched. Germline V gives CDR1 MNHEY, CDR2 SMNVEV (reference sequence). The CDR3: CASNGLAGGTDTQYF. In DNA, the CDR3 is TGTGCCAGCAACGGACTAGCGGGAGGTACAGATACGCAGTATTTT.

The genes are TRBV9 and TRBJ1-2; D is undetermined. The length of the CDR3 is 15 residues. Trimming removed 4 bases at V and 0 bases at J, with 13 bases between. CDR1 is SGDLS, CDR2 YYNGEE, per germline. The CDR3, as DNA: TGTGCCAGCAGCCCCAGGACTGATTCTAACTATGGCTACACCTTC. This gives the protein CASSPRTDSNYGYTF.

This chain joins TRBV5-6 and TRBJ1-5, with 7 nucleotides matching TRBD1. The CDR3 consists of 14 residues. V was pared by 4 bases and J by 4 bases, with 5 bases of the junction left unmatched. Per the germline V gene, CDR1 is SGHDT and CDR2 is YYEEEE. In nucleotides, the CDR3 is TGTGCCAGCAGCGAGGGGGCGTCAAATCAGCCCCAGCATTTT. It specifies CASSEGASNQPQHF.

CDR3 region: CASSPTQGSKGGYTF. The CDR3 coding sequence is TGTGCCAGCAGCCCCACCCAGGGTTCGAAGGGAGGCTACACCTTC. The chain links TRBV6-4 to TRBJ1-2, with D possibly being TRBD1 (5 bases). Germline-derived CDR1 and CDR2 are MRHNA and SNTAGT. The CDR3 totals 15 residues. V lost 6 bases and J 8 bases, leaving 22 bases between the germline ends.

This rearrangement joins TRBV5-4 to TRBJ2-6; D is unclear. CDR1 and CDR2 from the germline V gene are SGHNT and YYREEE (reference sequence). V was trimmed by 0 bases and J by 0 bases, leaving 7 bases between them. The CDR3 runs to 16 residues. CDR3 coding DNA: TGTGCCAGCAGCTTGGGAAGAGTCTCTGGGGCCAACGTCCTGACTTTC. This codes for CASSLGRVSGANVLTF. The whole variable domain, filled in from reference TRBV5-4 and TRBJ2-6, reads ETGVTQSPTHLIKTRGQQVTLRCSSQSGHNTVSWYQQALGQGPQFIFQYYREEENGRGNFPPRFSGLQFPNYSSELNVNALELDDSALYLCASSLGRVSGANVLTFGAGSRLTVL.

The rearrangement links TRBV27 to TRBJ1-6, with D perhaps TRBD1 (5 bases). The CDR3 totals 16 residues. In germline, CDR1 is MNHEY, CDR2 SMNVEV (reference sequence). Trimming took 2 bases from V and 10 from J, leaving 18 bases between them. The CDR3 protein is CASSLRGQGGRSPLHF. The CDR3 DNA reads TGTGCCAGCAGTTTAAGAGGCCAGGGAGGCAGGTCACCCCTCCACTTT.

V and J are TRBV30 and TRBJ1-5; possibly TRBD1 for D (6 bases). Trimming pared 0 bases from V and 0 bases from J, leaving 9 bases between. Germline assignment: CDR1 GTSNPN and CDR2 SVGIG (reference sequence). CDR3 length equals 15 residues. The CDR3 coding sequence is TGTGCCTGGAGTGTGGGGACAAATAGCAATCAGCCCCAGCATTTT. It specifies CAWSVGTNSNQPQHF.

The chain uses TRBV5-4 and TRBJ2-7; D remains unclear. V lost 4 bases, J lost 1 base, and 12 bases lay in between. This CDR3 has 14 amino acids. Germline-derived CDR1 and CDR2 are SGHNT and YYREEE (reference sequence). CDR3: CASSPRLQSYEQYF. The CDR3 DNA reads as TGTGCCAGCAGCCCACGACTGCAGTCCTACGAGCAGTACTTC.

The rearrangement joins TRBV7-9 to TRBJ1-1; unclear D gene. V gave up 0 bases and J gave up 7 bases, with 12 bases separating them. Germline V gene data show CDR1 as SEHNR and CDR2 as FQNEAQ (reference sequence). The CDR3 is 14 amino acids. CDR3 nucleotide sequence: TGTGCCAGCAGCTTAGCGGCAATTATCCATGAAGCTTTCTTT. The encoded protein is CASSLAAIIHEAFF.

The V gene is TRBV4-1, the J gene TRBJ2-7; TRBD1 might be the D (6 bases). CDR1 is MGHRA, CDR2 YSYEKL, per germline. Deletions cut 4 bases from V and 2 bases from J, with 15 bases between. CDR3 length: 15 amino acids. The DNA for the CDR3 is TGCGCCAGCAGCCCAGCCGGGACAAGAGCCTACGAGCAGTACTTC. This sequence encodes CASSPAGTRAYEQYF.

V gene TRBV30 combines with J gene TRBJ1-4; a possible D gene is TRBD1 (6 bases). Trimming removed 1 base from V and 3 bases from J, with 15 bases in between. Germline CDR1 reads GTSNPN; CDR2 reads SVGIG (reference sequence). The CDR3 has 16 amino acids. CDR3 DNA: TGTGCCTGGAGTGGAACAGGGTTAGGAGCTAATGAAAAACTGTTTTTT. Protein product: CAWSGTGLGANEKLFF.

This clone appeared once. This chain joins TRBV7-6 and TRBJ2-1; D perhaps matches TRBD1 (6 bases). CDR1 is SGHVS and CDR2 is FNYEAQ in the germline V gene. The germline V and J ends were trimmed by 6 bases and 10 bases, with 16 bases remaining between them. The CDR3 has 13 residues. CDR3 sequence: CASSHLGQREQFF. The CDR3 nucleotides are TGTGCCAGCAGTCACCTCGGACAGCGCGAGCAGTTCTTC.

This clone was picked up a small number of times. The chain joins TRBV4-3 to TRBJ1-1; 7 bases are a match to TRBD1. This CDR3 comprises 15 residues. Germline loops: CDR1 LGHNA, CDR2 YSLEER. With 2 bases clipped from V and 0 bases from J, the junction kept 3 bases outside the gene matches. CDR3 coding DNA: TGCGCCAGCAGCCAATCGGGACAGCTGAACACTGAAGCTTTCTTT. Translating gives CASSQSGQLNTEAFF.

The chain joins TRBV5-1 to TRBJ2-7; TRBD2 is a possible D gene (6 bases). The CDR3 runs to 14 residues. The V end lost 4 bases, the J end lost 0 bases, and 11 bases lay between the germline ends. In germline, CDR1 is SGHRS, CDR2 YFSETQ. The CDR3 is CASSSRESSYEQYF. CDR3 nucleotides: TGCGCCAGCAGCAGCCGGGAGTCCTCCTACGAGCAGTACTTC.

This chain joins TRBV28 and TRBJ2-1; D call uncertain. This CDR3 has 12 residues. The germline V and J ends were trimmed by 5 bases and 8 bases, with 10 bases remaining between them. Germline-derived CDR1 and CDR2 are MDHEN and SYDVKM. CDR3 sequence reads: CASSRGPYEQFF. CDR3 coding DNA: TGTGCCAGCAGTCGTGGGCCTTATGAGCAGTTCTTC.

The chain recombines TRBV5-1 with TRBJ1-1; D is perhaps TRBD1 (6 bases). V was pared by 4 bases and J by 4 bases, with 14 bases between. The CDR3 has 14 amino acids. Germline assignment: CDR1 SGHRS and CDR2 YFSETQ. CDR3 sequence (DNA): TGCGCCAGCAGCCTATCAGGGGTTAGCACTGAAGCTTTCTTT. Translated, it gives CASSLSGVSTEAFF.

The J gene is TRBJ2-5, the V gene TRBV27; 7 positions match TRBD2. Germline V gene sequence: CDR1 MNHEY, CDR2 SMNVEV (reference sequence). The CDR3 runs 13 residues. Trimming at V came to 4 bases and at J to 3 bases, leaving 2 bases not matched to a gene. CDR3 residues: CASSWDYKETQYF. The CDR3 DNA sequence: TGTGCCAGCAGTTGGGACTACAAAGAGACCCAGTACTTC.

V and J are TRBV9 and TRBJ2-1; TRBD2 matches 11 bases. V lost 0 bases, J lost 4 bases, and 3 bases stayed unmatched. Germline loops: CDR1 SGDLS, CDR2 YYNGEE. The CDR3 consists of 16 residues. The CDR3 DNA follows: TGTGCCAGCAGCGTAGAGGGGACTAGCGGATACAATGAGCAGTTCTTC. Amino acid sequence: CASSVEGTSGYNEQFF.

V and J are TRBV4-2 and TRBJ1-2; TRBD1 might be the D (6 bases). The CDR3 length is 15 residues. Trimming took off 0 bases at V and 8 bases at J, with 16 bases between the two ends. Looked up from germline, CDR1 is LGHNA and CDR2 is YNFKEQ. The CDR3 reads CASSQDFEGERGYTF. CDR3 bases: TGTGCCAGCAGCCAAGATTTCGAGGGGGAGAGGGGCTACACCTTC.